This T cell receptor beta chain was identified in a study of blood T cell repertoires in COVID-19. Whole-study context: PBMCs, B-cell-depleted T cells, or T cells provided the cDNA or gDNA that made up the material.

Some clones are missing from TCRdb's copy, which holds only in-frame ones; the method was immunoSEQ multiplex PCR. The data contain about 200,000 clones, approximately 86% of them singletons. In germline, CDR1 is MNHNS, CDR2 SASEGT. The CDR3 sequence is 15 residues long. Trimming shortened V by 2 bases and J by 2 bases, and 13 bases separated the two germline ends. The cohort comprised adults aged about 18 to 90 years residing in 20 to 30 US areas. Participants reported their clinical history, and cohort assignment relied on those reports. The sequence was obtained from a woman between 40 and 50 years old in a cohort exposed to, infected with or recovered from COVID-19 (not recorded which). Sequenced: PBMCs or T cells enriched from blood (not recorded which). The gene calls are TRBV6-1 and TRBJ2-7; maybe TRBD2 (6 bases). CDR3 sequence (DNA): TGTGCCAGCAGTGAACAAGGCGGGACCCCCTACGAGCAGTACTTC. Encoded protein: CASSEQGGTPYEQYF.